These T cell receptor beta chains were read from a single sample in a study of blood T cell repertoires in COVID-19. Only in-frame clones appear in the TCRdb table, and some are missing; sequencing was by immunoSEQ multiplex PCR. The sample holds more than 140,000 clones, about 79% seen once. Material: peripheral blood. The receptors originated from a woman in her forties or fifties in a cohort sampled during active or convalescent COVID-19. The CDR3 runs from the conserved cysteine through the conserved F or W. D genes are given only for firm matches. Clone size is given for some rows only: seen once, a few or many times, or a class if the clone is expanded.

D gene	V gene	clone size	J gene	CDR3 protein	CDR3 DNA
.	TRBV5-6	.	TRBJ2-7	CASSLGQGTHEQYF	TGTGCCAGCAGCTTGGGGCAGGGGACCCACGAGCAGTACTTC
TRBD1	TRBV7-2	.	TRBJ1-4	CASSSAPRGLGEKLFF	TGTGCCAGCAGTTCGGCCCCGAGGGGGCTGGGTGAAAAACTGTTTTTT
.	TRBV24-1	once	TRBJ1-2	CAPFDRSPEHGYTF	TGTGCCCCCTTCGACAGATCTCCCGAACATGGCTACACCTTC
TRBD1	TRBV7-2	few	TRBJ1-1	CASSEDRATEAFF	TGTGCCAGCAGCGAAGACAGGGCGACTGAAGCTTTCTTT
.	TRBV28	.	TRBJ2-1	CASSLWGGSNEQFF	TGTGCCAGCAGTTTATGGGGGGGAAGCAATGAGCAGTTCTTC
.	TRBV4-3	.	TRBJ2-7	CASSQGPVSEQYF	TGCGCCAGCAGCCAAGGCCCGGTTAGCGAGCAGTACTTC
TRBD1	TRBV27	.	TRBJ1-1	CASSLGGTGEAFF	TGTGCCAGCAGTTTAGGAGGGACAGGGGAAGCTTTCTTT
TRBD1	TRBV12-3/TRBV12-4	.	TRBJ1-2	CASSGTGGSGYTF	TGTGCCAGCAGTGGGACAGGGGGCTCTGGCTACACCTTC
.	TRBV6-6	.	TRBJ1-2	CASSYSSGSNGYTF	TGTGCCAGCAGTTACTCGAGCGGGTCGAATGGCTACACCTTC
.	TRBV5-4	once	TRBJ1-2	CASSTNAVRYGYTF	TGTGCCAGCAGCACGAACGCAGTCCGCTATGGCTACACCTTC
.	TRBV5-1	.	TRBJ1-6	CASSLGGGRGANSPLHF	TGCGCCAGCAGCTTGGGGGGTGGCAGGGGAGCTAATTCACCCCTCCACTTT
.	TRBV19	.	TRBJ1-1	CATTAATEAFF	TGTGCCACCACAGCGGCCACTGAAGCTTTCTTT
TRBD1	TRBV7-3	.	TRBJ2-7	CASSLLGQGYEQYF	TGTGCCAGCAGCTTACTGGGACAGGGCTACGAGCAGTACTTC
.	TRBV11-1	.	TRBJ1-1	CASSPETGNTEAFF	TGTGCCAGCAGCCCAGAAACAGGGAACACTGAAGCTTTCTTT
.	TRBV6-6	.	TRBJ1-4	CASSLREDSEKLFF	TGTGCCAGCAGTCTTAGAGAGGATAGTGAAAAACTGTTTTTT
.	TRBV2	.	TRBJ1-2	CASRTYRGGYTF	TGTGCCAGCAGGACTTACCGAGGAGGCTACACCTTC
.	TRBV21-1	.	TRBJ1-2	CASSKEATGGFRNYGYTF	TGTGCCAGCAGCAAAGAGGCGACAGGGGGTTTTCGAAACTATGGCTACACCTTC
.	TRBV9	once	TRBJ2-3	CASSVVAEASTDTQYF	TGTGCCAGCAGCGTAGTAGCGGAAGCTAGCACAGATACGCAGTATTTT
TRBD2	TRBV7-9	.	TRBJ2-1	CASSLQGLASNEQFF	TGTGCCAGCAGCTTACAGGGACTAGCGAGCAATGAGCAGTTCTTC
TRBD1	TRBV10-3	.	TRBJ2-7	CAISAGQGTFEQYF	TGTGCCATCAGTGCGGGACAGGGGACATTTGAGCAGTACTTC
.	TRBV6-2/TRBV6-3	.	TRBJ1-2	CASSYGQNYGYTF	TGTGCCAGCAGTTACGGGCAGAACTATGGCTACACCTTC
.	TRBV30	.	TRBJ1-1	CAWSLNRGNTEAFF	TGTGCCTGGAGCTTGAATAGGGGGAACACTGAAGCTTTCTTT
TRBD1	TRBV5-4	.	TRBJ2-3	CASSKGWTGRDTQYF	TGTGCCAGCAGCAAAGGTTGGACAGGGAGAGATACGCAGTATTTT
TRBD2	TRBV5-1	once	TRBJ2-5	CASSMTSGGTQETQYF	TGCGCCAGCAGCATGACTAGCGGGGGAACTCAAGAGACCCAGTACTTC
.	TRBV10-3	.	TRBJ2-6	CAIMGQAANVLTF	TGTGCCATCATGGGGCAGGCGGCCAACGTCCTGACTTTC
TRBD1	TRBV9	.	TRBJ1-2	CASSVDGQGRYGYTF	TGTGCCAGCAGCGTAGATGGACAGGGCCGCTATGGCTACACCTTC
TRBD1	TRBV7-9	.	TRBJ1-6	CASSLETGGLNSPLHF	TGTGCCAGCAGCTTAGAGACAGGGGGCTTAAATTCACCCCTCCACTTT
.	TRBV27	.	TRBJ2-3	CASSLYRRGEGTDTQYF	TGTGCCAGCAGTTTATACAGGCGGGGAGAGGGCACAGATACGCAGTATTTT
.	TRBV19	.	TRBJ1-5	CASSPTAYSNQPQHF	TGTGCCAGTAGCCCGACAGCTTATAGCAATCAGCCCCAGCATTTT
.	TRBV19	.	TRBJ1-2	CASSSTGFRAGGYTF	TGTGCCAGTAGTAGTACAGGGTTCCGGGCGGGCGGCTACACCTTC
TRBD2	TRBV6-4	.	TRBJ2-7	CASSRGGTSGVAEQYF	TGTGCCAGCAGTCGAGGGGGGACTAGCGGGGTCGCCGAGCAGTACTTC
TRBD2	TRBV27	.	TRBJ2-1	CASSSPGLGYNEQFF	TGTGCCAGCAGTTCGCCGGGACTAGGCTACAATGAGCAGTTCTTC
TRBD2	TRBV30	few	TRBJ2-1	CAWSAGTSPNEQFF	TGTGCCTGGAGTGCCGGGACTAGCCCCAATGAGCAGTTCTTC
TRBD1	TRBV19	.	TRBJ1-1	CASKRDRGLNTEAFF	TGTGCCAGTAAACGGGACAGGGGATTAAACACTGAAGCTTTCTTT
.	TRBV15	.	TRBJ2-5	CATSRDVSGALGKTQYF	TGTGCCACCAGCAGAGACGTATCTGGGGCATTGGGGAAGACCCAGTACTTC
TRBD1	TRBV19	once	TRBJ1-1	CASSTTGGGTEAFF	TGTGCCAGTAGTACTACAGGGGGCGGCACTGAAGCTTTCTTT
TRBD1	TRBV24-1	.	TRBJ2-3	CATSDAGQGSDTQYF	TGTGCCACCAGTGATGCGGGACAGGGTTCAGATACGCAGTATTTT
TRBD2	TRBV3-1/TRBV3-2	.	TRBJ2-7	CASSQGLAGGPEQYF	TGTGCCAGCAGCCAAGGACTAGCGGGGGGGCCCGAGCAGTACTTC
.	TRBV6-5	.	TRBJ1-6	CASTRYRDGSPLHF	TGTGCCAGCACCCGGTACAGGGATGGTTCACCCCTCCACTTT
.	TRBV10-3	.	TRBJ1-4	CAISERTGYGNEKLFF	TGTGCCATCAGTGAACGCACCGGGTATGGGAATGAAAAACTGTTTTTT
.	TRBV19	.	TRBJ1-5	CASSIGETRNQPQHF	TGTGCCAGTAGTATAGGGGAGACCCGCAATCAGCCCCAGCATTTT
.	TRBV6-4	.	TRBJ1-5	CASSESGGYQPQHF	TGTGCCAGCAGTGAGAGCGGGGGCTATCAGCCCCAGCATTTT
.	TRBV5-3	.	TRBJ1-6	CARSLRITGVGLHWDSPLHF	TGTGCCAGAAGCTTGAGAATTACGGGTGTGGGACTCCACTGGGATTCACCCCTCCACTTT
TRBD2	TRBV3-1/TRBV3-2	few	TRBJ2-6	CASSQVDSGGSSGANVLTF	TGTGCCAGCAGCCAAGTTGATAGCGGGGGAAGCTCTGGGGCCAACGTCCTGACTTTC
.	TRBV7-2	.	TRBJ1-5	CASSFWGPGNQPQHF	TGTGCCAGCAGCTTCTGGGGCCCTGGCAATCAGCCCCAGCATTTT
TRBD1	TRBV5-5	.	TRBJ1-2	CASSLGGGTGKIYGYTF	TGTGCCAGCAGCTTGGGGGGAGGGACAGGGAAGATCTATGGCTACACCTTC
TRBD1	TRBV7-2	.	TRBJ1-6	CASSLRTGGDSPLHF	TGTGCCAGCAGCTTAAGGACAGGGGGTGATTCACCCCTCCACTTT
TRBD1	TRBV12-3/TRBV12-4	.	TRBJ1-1	CASSFVQGAAFF	TGTGCCAGCAGTTTTGTTCAGGGGGCGGCTTTCTTT
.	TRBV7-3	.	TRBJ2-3	CASSREVSDTQYF	TGTGCCAGCAGCCGAGAGGTCTCAGATACGCAGTATTTT